This T cell receptor (beta chain) was captured by sequencing in a study of blood T cell repertoires in COVID-19. The data were produced by immunoSEQ multiplex PCR, yet TCRdb's version contains in-frame clones alone and is incomplete. The repertoire holds about 76,000 clones, 75% to 85% seen once, with 27% in the top ten. The CDR3 is made up of 13 amino acids. Trimming left V 5 bases short and J 6 bases short, with 13 bases between. Germline V CDR1 and CDR2: SGHTS, YDEGEE. The chain has TRBV5-8 and TRBJ2-3; TRBD2 might be the D (6 bases). This sequence was found in a human donor in a cohort sampled during active COVID-19. The sequenced sample was peripheral blood. CDR3 loop: CASRPAGRDTQYF. CDR3 nucleotides: TGTGCCAGCAGACCGGCGGGGCGCGATACGCAGTATTTT.